A single TCR beta chain is shown here with its context. The sample belongs to a study of CD8 T cells in Susac syndrome. About 0.45 to 1 ug RNA was reverse transcribed with random hexamers. Amplification of TCR beta CDR3 by immunoSEQ multiplex PCR spanned 54 Vbeta and 13 Jbeta. One entry per CDR3 protein results from TCRdb running MiXCR on the immunoSEQ multiplex PCR reads. Of 150,000 to 200,000 distinct CDR3 sequences listed, roughly 90% are singletons. From blood CD8+ and CD4+ T cells, the TCR beta chain was sequenced. Recently defined diagnostic criteria classed the Susac syndrome patients as definite or probable. Negative magnetic isolation gave CD8+ and CD4+ cells; FACS enriched CD8+ TEMRA. The material sequenced was CD4+ T cells from PBMCs. This receptor was obtained from a human donor with Susac syndrome.

CDR3 in DNA: TGTGCCAGCTCACCCAGGACAAATGGAAACACCATATATTTT. The encoded protein is CASSPRTNGNTIYF. The V and J genes are TRBV18 and TRBJ1-3; D may be TRBD1 (5 bases). The CDR3 loop spans 14 amino acids. Germline CDR1 is KGHSH and CDR2 is LQKENI. The V and J ends lost 3 bases and 3 bases respectively, with 9 bases between them.